This T cell receptor (beta chain) was recovered during a study of control samples from healthy donors and cancer patients (TCRdb year 2020). V is cut by 2 bases and J by 2 bases, and the space between the germline ends is 10 bases. CDR1 and CDR2 were assigned from the germline V gene as SNHLY and FYNNEI. Counted from cysteine to phenylalanine, this CDR3 has 16 amino acids. Only the CDR3 DNA stays, 48 bases, in frame from base 1. On this clone: This receptor's antigen is unknown. Base quality data are lacking; no much larger clone is found one base away.

Libraries were prepared through the immunoSEQ multiplex PCR assay. Imported from immuneACCESS, the table was reduced by TCRdb to in-frame sequences with V and J called. These copies leave out some clones; in studies compared against another copy, an unresolved V gene accounts for under half, and the cause of the remainder is not known. This sample gives 25,000 to 30,000 clones in total; roughly 89% of them show up just once. In total, the top ten clones hold 1.6% of the sample. This TCR derives from a woman in her thirties or forties with lung cancer. The chain links TRBV2 with TRBJ1-6; tentative D gene TRBD1, with 5 bases matching. The specimen was PBMCs. The CDR3 reads CASSESGRAYNSPLHF. The bases are TGTGCCAGCAGTGAATCAGGCAGGGCCTATAATTCACCCCTCCACTTT.